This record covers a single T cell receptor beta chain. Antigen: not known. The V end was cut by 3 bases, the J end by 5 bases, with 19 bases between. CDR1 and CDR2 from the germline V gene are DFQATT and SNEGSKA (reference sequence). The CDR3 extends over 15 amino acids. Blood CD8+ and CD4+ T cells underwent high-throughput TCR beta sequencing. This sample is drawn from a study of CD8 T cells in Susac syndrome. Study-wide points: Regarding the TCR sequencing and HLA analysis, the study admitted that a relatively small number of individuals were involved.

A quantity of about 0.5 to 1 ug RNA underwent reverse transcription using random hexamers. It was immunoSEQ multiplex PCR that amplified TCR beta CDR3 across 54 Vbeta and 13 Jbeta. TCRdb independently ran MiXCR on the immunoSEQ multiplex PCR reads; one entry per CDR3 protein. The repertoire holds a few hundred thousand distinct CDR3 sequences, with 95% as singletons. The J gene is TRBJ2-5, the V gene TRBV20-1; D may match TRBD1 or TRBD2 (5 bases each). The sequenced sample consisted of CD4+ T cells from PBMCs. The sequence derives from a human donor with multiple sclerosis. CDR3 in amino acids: CSARGVPGSGETQYF. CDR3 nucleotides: TGCAGTGCTAGGGGGGTACCGGGCTCAGGGGAGACCCAGTACTTC.